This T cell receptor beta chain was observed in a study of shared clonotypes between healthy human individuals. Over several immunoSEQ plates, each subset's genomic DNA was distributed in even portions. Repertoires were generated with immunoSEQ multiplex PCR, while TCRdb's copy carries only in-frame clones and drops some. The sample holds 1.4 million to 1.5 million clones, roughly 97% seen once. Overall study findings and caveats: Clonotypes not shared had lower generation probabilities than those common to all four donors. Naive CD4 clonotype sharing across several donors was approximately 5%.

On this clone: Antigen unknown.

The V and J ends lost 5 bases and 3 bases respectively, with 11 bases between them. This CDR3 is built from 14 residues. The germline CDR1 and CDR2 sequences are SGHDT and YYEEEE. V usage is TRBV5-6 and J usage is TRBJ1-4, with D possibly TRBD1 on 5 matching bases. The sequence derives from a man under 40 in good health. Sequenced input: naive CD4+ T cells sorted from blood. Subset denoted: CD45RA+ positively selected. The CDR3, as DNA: TGTGCCAGCAGTGTCCAGGGTTCTAATGAAAAACTGTTTTTT. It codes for CASSVQGSNEKLFF.